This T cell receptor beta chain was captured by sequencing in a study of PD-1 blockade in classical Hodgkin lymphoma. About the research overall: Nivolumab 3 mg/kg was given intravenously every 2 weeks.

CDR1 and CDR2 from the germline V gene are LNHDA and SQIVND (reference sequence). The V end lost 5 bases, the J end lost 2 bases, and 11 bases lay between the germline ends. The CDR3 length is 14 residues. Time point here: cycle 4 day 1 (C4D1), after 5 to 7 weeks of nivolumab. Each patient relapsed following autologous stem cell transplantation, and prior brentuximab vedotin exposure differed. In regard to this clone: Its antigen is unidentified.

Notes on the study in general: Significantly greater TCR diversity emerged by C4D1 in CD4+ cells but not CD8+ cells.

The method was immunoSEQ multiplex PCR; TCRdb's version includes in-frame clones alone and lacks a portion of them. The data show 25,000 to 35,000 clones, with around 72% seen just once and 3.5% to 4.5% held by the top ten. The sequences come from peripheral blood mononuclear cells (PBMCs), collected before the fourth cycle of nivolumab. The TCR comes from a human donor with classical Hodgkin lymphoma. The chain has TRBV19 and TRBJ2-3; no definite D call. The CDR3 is CASSGRVVTDTQYF. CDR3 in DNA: TGTGCCAGTAGTGGTAGGGTCGTCACAGATACGCAGTATTTT.